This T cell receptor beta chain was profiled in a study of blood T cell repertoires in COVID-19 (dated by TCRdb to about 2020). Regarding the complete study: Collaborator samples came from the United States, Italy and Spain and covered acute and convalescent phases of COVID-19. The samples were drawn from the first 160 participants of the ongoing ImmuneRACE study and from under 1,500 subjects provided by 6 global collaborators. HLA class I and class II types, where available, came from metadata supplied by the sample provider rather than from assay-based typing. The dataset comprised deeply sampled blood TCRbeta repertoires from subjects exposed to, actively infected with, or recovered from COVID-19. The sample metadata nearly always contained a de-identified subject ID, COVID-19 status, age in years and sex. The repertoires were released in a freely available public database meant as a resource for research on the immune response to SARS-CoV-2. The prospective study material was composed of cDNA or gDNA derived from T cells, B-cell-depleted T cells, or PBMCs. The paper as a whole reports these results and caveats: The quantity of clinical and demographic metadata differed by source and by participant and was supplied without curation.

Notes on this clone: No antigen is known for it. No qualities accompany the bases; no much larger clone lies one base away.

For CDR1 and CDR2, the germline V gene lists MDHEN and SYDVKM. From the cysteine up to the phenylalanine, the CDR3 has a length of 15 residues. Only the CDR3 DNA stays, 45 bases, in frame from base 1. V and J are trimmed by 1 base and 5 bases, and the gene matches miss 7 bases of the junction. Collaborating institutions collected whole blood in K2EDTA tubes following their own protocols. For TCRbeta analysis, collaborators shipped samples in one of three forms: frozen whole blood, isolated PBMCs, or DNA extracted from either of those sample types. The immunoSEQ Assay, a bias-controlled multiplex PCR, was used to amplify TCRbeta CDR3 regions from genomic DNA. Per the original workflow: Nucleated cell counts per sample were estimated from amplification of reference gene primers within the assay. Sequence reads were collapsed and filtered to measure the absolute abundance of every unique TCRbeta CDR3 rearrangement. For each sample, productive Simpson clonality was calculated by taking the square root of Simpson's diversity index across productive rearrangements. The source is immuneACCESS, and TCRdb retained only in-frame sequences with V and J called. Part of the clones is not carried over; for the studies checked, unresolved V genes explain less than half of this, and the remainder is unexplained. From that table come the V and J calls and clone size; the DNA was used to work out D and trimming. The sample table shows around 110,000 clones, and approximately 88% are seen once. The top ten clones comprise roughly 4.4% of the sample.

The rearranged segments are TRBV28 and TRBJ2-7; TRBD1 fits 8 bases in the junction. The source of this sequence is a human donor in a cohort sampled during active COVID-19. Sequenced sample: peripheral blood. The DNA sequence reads TGTGCCAGCAGTTTATTGGGGACAGGACGGGACGAGCAGTACTTC. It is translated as CASSLLGTGRDEQYF. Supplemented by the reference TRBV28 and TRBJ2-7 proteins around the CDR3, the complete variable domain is DVKVTQSSRYLVKRTGEKVFLECVQDMDHENMFWYRQDPGLGLRLIYFSYDVKMKEKGDIPEGYSVSREKKERFSLILESASTNQTSMYLCASSLLGTGRDEQYFGPGTRLTVT.